Listed here is a single T cell receptor (beta chain). This may stem from a read error, because a much larger clone lies one nucleotide away. The sample carries other DNA sequences with the same CDR3. The data are from a study of blood T cell repertoires in COVID-19. Study background: Samples taken during acute and convalescent COVID-19 were collected in the United States, Italy and Spain.

The CDR3 loop spans 13 amino acids. Trimming pared 5 bases from V and 2 bases from J, leaving 9 bases between. The germline CDR1 and CDR2 sequences are SGHTA and FQGNSA. Authors' analysis steps: Researchers report that nucleated cell counts were estimated from reference gene primer amplification. The data were produced by immunoSEQ multiplex PCR, yet TCRdb's version contains in-frame clones alone and is incomplete. D and trimming come from the DNA, and the V and J calls and clone size come from that table. The sample includes over 250,000 clones, about nine tenths of them seen just once. The V call is TRBV7-2, the J call TRBJ1-2; perhaps TRBD1 as D (5 bases). What was sequenced was peripheral blood. This clonotype was obtained from a man between 45 and 60 years old with acute or convalescent COVID-19. CDR3 loop: CASSPDRNYGYTF. The CDR3 bases are TGTGCCAGCAGCCCCGACAGAAACTATGGCTACACCTTC. The full variable domain, rest sourced from reference TRBV7-2 and TRBJ1-2, is GAGVSQSPSNKVTEKGKDVELRCDPISGHTALYWYRQSLGQGLEFLIYFQGNSAPDKSGLPSDRFSAERTGGSVSTLTIQRTQQEDSAVYLCASSPDRNYGYTFGSGTRLTVV.